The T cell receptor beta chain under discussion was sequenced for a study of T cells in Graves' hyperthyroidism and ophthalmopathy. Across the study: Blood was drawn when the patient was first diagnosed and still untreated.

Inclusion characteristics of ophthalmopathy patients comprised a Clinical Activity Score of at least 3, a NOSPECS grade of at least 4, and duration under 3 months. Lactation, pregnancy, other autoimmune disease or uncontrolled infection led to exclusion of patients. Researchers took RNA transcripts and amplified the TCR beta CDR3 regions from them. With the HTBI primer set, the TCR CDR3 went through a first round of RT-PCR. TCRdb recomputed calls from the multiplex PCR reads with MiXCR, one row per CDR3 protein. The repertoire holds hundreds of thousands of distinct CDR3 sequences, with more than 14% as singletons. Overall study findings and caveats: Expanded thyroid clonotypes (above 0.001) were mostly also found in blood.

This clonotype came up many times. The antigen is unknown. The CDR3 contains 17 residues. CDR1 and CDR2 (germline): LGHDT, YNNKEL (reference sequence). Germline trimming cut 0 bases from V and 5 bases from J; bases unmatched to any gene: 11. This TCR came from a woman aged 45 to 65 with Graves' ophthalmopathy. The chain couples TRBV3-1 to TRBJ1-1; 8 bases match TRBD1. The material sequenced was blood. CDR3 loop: CASSQDIRQGRGTEAFF. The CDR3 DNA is TGTGCCAGCAGCCAAGATATTCGACAGGGGAGAGGGACTGAAGCTTTCTTT. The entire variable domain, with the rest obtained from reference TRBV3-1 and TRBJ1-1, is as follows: DTAVSQTPKYLVTQMGNDKSIKCEQNLGHDTMYWYKQDSKKFLKIMFSYNNKELIINETVPNRFSPKSPDKAHLNLHINSLELGDSAVYFCASSQDIRQGRGTEAFFGQGTRLTVV.